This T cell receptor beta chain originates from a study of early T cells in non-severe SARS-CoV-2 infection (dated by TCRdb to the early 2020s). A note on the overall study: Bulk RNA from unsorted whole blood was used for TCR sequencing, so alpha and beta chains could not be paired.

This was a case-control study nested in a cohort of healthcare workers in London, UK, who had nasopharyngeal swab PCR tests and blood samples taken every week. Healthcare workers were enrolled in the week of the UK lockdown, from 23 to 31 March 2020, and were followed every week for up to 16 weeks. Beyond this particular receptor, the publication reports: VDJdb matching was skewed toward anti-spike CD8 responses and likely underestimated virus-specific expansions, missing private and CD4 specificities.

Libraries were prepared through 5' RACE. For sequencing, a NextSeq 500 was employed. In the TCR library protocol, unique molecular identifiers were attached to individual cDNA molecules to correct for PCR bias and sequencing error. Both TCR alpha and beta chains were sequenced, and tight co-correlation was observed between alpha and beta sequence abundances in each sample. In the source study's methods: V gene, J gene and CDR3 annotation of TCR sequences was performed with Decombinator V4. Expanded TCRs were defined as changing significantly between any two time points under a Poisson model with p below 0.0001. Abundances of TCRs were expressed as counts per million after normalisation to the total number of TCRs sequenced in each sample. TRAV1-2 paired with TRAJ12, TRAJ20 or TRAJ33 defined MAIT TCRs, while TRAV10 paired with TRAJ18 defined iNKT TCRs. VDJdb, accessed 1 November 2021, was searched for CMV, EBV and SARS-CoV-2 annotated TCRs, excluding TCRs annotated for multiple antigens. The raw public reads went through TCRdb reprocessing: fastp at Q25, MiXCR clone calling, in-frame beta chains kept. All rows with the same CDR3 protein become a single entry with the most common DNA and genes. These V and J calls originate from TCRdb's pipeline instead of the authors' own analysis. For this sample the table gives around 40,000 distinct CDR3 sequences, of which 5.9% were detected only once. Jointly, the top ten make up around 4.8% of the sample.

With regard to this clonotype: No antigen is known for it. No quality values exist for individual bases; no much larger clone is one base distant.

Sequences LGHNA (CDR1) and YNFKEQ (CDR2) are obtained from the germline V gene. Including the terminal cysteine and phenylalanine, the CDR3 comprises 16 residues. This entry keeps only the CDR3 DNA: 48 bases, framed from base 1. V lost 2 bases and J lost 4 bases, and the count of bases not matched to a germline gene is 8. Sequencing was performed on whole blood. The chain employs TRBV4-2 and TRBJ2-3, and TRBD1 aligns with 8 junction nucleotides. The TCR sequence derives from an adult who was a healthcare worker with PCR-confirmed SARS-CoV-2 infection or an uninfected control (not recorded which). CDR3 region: CASSQYRRDRSDTQYF. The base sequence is TGTGCCAGCAGCCAATACAGGCGGGACAGGTCAGATACGCAGTATTTT.